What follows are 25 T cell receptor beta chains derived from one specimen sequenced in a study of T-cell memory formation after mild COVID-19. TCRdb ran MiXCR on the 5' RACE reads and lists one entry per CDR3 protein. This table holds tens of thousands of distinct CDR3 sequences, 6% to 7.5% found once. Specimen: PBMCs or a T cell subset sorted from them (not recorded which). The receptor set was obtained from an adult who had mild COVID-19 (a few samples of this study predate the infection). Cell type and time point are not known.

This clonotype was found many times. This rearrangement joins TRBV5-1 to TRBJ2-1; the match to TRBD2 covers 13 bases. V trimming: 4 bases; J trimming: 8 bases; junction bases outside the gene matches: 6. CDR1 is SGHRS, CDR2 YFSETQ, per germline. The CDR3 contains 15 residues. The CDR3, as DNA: TGCGCCAGCAGCGAGAGGACTAGCGGGAGCGATGAGCAGTTCTTC. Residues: CASSERTSGSDEQFF.

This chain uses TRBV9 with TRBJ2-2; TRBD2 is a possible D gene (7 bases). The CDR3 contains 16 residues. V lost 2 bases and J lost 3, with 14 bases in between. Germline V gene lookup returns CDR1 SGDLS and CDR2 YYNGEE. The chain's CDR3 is CASSVEGGLYTGELFF. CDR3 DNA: TGTGCCAGCAGCGTGGAGGGGGGGCTATACACCGGGGAGCTGTTTTTT.

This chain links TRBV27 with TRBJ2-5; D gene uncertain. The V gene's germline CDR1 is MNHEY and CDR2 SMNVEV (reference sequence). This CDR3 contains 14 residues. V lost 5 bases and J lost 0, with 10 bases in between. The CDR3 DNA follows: TGTGCCAGCAGTCACAGAGATCACCAAGAGACCCAGTACTTC. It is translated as CASSHRDHQETQYF.

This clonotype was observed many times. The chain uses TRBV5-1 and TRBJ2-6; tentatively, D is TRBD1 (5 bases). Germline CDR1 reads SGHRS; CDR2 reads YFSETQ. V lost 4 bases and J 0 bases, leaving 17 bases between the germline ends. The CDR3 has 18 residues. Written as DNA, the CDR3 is TGCGCCAGCAGCCTATCTGGGCAGGGTCGCTCTGGGGCCAACGTCCTGACTTTC. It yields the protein CASSLSGQGRSGANVLTF.

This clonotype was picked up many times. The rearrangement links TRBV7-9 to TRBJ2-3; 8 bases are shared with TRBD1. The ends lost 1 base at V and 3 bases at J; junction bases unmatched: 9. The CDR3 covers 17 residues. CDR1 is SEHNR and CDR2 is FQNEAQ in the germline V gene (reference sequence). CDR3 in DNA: TGTGCCAGCAGCTTAGGTTCGACAGGGGCCAGGACAGATACGCAGTATTTT. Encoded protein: CASSLGSTGARTDTQYF.

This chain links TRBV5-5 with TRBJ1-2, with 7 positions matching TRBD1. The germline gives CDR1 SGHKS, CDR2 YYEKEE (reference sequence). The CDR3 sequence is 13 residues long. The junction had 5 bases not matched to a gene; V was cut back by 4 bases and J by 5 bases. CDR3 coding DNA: TGTGCCAGCAGCATGGGACAGATGTATGGCTACACCTTC. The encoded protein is CASSMGQMYGYTF.

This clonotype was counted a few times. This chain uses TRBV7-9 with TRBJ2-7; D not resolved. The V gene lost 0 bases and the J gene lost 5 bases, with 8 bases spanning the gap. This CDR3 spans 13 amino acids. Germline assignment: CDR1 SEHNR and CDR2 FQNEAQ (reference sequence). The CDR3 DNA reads TGTGCCAGCAGCTTAGCAGGAACTAACGAGCAGTACTTC. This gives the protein CASSLAGTNEQYF. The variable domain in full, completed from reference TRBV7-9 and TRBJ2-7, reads DTGVSQNPRHKITKRGQNVTFRCDPISEHNRLYWYRQTLGQGPEFLTYFQNEAQLEKSRLLSDRFSAERPKGSFSTLEIQRTEQGDSAMYLCASSLAGTNEQYFGPGTRLTVT.

DNA for the CDR3: TGTGCCAGCAGTCTGCACTCCGGGGTCCACTATGGCTACACCTTC. As protein: CASSLHSGVHYGYTF. The rearrangement joins TRBV12-3 or TRBV12-4 to TRBJ1-2, with D unclear. The CDR3 covers 15 residues. The V end was cut by 5 bases, the J end by 3 bases, with 16 bases between.

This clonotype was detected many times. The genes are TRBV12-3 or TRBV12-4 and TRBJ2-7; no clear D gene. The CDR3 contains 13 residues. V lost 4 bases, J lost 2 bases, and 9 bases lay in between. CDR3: CASSSQETYEQYF. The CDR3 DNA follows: TGTGCCAGCAGTTCCCAGGAGACCTACGAGCAGTACTTC.

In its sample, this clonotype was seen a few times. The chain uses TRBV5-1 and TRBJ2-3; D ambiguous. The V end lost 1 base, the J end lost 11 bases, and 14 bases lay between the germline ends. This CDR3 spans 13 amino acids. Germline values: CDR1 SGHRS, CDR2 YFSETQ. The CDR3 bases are TGCGCCAGCAGCTTGCTCTCGACATACGAGCAGTATTTT. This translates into CASSLLSTYEQYF.

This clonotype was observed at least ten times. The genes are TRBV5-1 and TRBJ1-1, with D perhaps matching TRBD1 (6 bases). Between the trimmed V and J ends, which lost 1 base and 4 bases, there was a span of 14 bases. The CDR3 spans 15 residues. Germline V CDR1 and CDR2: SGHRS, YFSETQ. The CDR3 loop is CASSLPPGAGTEAFF. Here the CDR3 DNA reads TGCGCCAGCAGCTTGCCCCCAGGGGCCGGCACTGAAGCTTTCTTT.

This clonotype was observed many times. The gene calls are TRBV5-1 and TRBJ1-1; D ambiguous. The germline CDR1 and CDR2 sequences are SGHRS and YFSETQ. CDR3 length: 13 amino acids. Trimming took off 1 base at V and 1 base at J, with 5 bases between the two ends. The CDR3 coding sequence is TGCGCCAGCAGCTTGCAGGAGAACACTGAAGCTTTCTTT. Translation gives CASSLQENTEAFF.

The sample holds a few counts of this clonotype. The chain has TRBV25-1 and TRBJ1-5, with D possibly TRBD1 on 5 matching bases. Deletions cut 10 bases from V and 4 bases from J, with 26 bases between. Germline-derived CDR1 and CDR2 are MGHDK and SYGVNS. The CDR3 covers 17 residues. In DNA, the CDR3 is TGTGCCAAGCAAAGGTGGGACGACACTGCCTCTAATCAGCCCCAGCATTTT. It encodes CAKQRWDDTASNQPQHF. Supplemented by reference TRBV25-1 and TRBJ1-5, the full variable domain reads EADIYQTPRYLVIGTGKKITLECSQTMGHDKMYWYQQDPGMELHLIHYSYGVNSTEKGDLSSESTVSRIRTEHFPLTLESARPSHTSQYLCAKQRWDDTASNQPQHFGDGTRLSIL.

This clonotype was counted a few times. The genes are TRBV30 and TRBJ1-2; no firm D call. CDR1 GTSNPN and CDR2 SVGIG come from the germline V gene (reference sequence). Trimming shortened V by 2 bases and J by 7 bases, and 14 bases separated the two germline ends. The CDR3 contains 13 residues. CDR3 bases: TGTGCCTGGAGTAACGACCTATGGGGTGGCTACACCTTC. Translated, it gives CAWSNDLWGGYTF. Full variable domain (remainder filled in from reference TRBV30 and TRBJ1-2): SQTIHQWPATLVQPVGSPLSLECTVEGTSNPNLYWYRQAAGRGLQLLFYSVGIGQISSEVPQNLSASRPQDRQFILSSKKLLLSDSGFYLCAWSNDLWGGYTFGSGTRLTVV.

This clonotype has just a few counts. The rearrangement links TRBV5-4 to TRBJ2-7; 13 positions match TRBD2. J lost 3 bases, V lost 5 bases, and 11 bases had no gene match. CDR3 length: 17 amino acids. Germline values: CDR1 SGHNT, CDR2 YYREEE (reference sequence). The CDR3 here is CASRPASGTSGIYEQYF. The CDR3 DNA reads TGTGCCAGCAGACCGGCCTCGGGGACTAGCGGGATCTACGAGCAGTACTTC. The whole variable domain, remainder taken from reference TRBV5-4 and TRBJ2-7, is ETGVTQSPTHLIKTRGQQVTLRCSSQSGHNTVSWYQQALGQGPQFIFQYYREEENGRGNFPPRFSGLQFPNYSSELNVNALELDDSALYLCASRPASGTSGIYEQYFGPGTRLTVT.

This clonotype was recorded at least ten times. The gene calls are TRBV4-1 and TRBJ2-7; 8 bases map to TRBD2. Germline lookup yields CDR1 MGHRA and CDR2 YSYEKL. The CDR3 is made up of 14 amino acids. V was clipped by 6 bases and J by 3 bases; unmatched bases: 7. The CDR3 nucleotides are TGCGCCAGCAGGAACGCGGGGGGAAGCTACGAGCAGTACTTC. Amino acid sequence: CASRNAGGSYEQYF.

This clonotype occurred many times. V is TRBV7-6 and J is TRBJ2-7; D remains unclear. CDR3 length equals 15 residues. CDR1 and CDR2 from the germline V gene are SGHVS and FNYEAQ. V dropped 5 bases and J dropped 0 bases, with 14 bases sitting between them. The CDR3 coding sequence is TGTGCCAGCAGCCCTCAGATCCAGAGCTCCTACGAGCAGTACTTC. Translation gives CASSPQIQSSYEQYF.

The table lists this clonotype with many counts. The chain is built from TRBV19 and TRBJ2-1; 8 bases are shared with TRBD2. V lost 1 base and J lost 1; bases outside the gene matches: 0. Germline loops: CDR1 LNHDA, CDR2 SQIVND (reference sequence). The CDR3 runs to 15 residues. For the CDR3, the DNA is TGTGCCAGTAGTATAGCGGGAGGGTCCTACAATGAGCAGTTCTTC. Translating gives CASSIAGGSYNEQFF.

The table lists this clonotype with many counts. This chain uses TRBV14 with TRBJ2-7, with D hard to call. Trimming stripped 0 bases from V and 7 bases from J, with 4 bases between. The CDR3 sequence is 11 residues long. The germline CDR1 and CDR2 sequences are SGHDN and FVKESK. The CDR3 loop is CASSQEWEQYF. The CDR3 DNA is TGTGCCAGCAGCCAAGAATGGGAGCAGTACTTC. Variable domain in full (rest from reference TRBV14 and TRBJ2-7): EAGVTQFPSHSVIEKGQTVTLRCDPISGHDNLYWYRRVMGKEIKFLLHFVKESKQDESGMPNNRFLAERTGGTYSTLKVQPAELEDSGVYFCASSQEWEQYFGPGTRLTVT.

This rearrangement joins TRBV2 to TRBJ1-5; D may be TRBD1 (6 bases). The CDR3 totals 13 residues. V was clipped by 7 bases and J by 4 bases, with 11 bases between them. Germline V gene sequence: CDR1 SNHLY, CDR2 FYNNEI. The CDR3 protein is CASNPDRNQPQHF. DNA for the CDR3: TGTGCCAGCAATCCGGACAGAAATCAGCCCCAGCATTTT.

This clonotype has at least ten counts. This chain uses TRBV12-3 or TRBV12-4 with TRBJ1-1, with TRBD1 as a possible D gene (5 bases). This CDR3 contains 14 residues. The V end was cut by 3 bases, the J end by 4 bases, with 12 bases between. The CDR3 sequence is CASSFHGGGTEAFF. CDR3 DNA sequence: TGTGCCAGCAGTTTTCATGGGGGAGGCACTGAAGCTTTCTTT.

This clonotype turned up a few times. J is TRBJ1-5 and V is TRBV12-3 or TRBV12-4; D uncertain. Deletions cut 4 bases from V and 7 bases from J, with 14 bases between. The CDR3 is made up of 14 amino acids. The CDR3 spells CASSSGGYRQPQHF. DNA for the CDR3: TGTGCCAGCAGTTCTGGTGGGTACCGGCAGCCCCAGCATTTT.

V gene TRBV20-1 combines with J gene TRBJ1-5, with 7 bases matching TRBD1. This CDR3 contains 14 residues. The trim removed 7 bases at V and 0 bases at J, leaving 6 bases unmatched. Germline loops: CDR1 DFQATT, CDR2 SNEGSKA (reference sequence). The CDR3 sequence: CSVETGLSNQPQHF. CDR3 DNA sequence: TGCAGTGTTGAGACAGGGCTTAGCAATCAGCCCCAGCATTTT.

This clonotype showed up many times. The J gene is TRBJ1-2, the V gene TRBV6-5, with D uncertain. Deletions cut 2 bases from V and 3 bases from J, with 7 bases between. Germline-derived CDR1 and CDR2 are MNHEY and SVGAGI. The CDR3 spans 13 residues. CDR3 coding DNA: TGTGCCAGCAGTTACGGAGACGACTATGGCTACACCTTC. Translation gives CASSYGDDYGYTF.

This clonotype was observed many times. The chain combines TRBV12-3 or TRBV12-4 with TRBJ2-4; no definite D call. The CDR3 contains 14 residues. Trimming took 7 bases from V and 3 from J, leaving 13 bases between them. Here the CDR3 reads CASTRGGIKNIQYF. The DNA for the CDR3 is TGTGCCAGCACCCGAGGTGGTATCAAAAACATTCAGTACTTC.